This passage covers 30 T cell receptor beta chains from one sample sequenced in a study of chemoradiotherapy in HPV16-positive cancers (dated by TCRdb to between 2021 and 2022). Libraries were prepared through the immunoSEQ multiplex PCR assay. The table comes from immuneACCESS by way of TCRdb, which keeps in-frame sequences with V and J called. Part of the clones is missing from these tables; in studies checked, under half for an unresolved V gene and the rest for unknown reasons. For this sample the table gives about 39,000 clones, of which under 80% were detected only once. About 5% of the sample is taken by the ten largest. The material sequenced was blood, taken from a patient who underwent chemoradiotherapy. These receptors were collected from a human donor with HPV-associated anogenital cancer.

This chain uses TRBV7-9 with TRBJ1-2, with a possible D match to TRBD1 (5 bases). Deletions cut 0 bases from V and 5 bases from J, with 10 bases between. CDR3 length: 14 residues. The germline CDR1 and CDR2 sequences are SEHNR and FQNEAQ (reference sequence). The CDR3 coding sequence is TGTGCCAGCAGCTTAGCTGACAGACGTTATGGCTACACCTTC. Translated, it gives CASSLADRRYGYTF.

The V and J genes are TRBV18 and TRBJ2-1, with TRBD2 as a possible D gene (5 bases). The germline V and J ends were trimmed by 2 bases and 10 bases, with 15 bases remaining between them. The CDR3 covers 14 residues. Germline V gene sequence: CDR1 KGHSH, CDR2 LQKENI. The DNA for the CDR3 is TGTGCCAGCTCACCAGACTATAAGGTAGGGGAGCAGTTCTTC. It encodes CASSPDYKVGEQFF.

The V and J genes are TRBV2 and TRBJ2-2; possibly TRBD2 for D (5 bases). Trimming took 4 bases from V and 2 from J, leaving 11 bases between them. CDR1 and CDR2 (germline): SNHLY, FYNNEI. The CDR3 is 15 residues long. The CDR3 loop reads CASSVKPGNTGELFF. CDR3 DNA sequence: TGTGCCAGCAGTGTTAAACCGGGAAACACCGGGGAGCTGTTTTTT.

This sequence joins TRBV29-1 and TRBJ2-7, with D possibly being TRBD1 (6 bases). This CDR3 spans 12 amino acids. Germline CDR1 and CDR2: SQVTM and ANQGSEA. V was cut by 5 bases and J by 0 bases, with 8 bases left in between. In DNA, the CDR3 is TGCAGCGTTCGACAGGACTCCTACGAGCAGTACTTC. Protein: CSVRQDSYEQYF.

This clone has only one observation. The chain recombines TRBV2 with TRBJ1-5; D call uncertain. Germline V gene lookup returns CDR1 SNHLY and CDR2 FYNNEI. The CDR3 is made up of 13 amino acids. V was pared by 3 bases and J by 0 bases, with 3 bases between. The CDR3 protein is CASSEYSNQPQHF. The CDR3 DNA follows: TGTGCCAGCAGTGAGTATAGCAATCAGCCCCAGCATTTT.

This chain links TRBV14 with TRBJ1-2; D unresolved. Trimming pared 2 bases from V and 3 bases from J, leaving 10 bases between. CDR1 is SGHDN, CDR2 FVKESK, per germline. The CDR3 covers 14 residues. The DNA for the CDR3 is TGTGCCAGCAGCCAACTGGGATCGGACTATGGCTACACCTTC. Translation gives CASSQLGSDYGYTF.

The chain is built from TRBV7-9 and TRBJ2-5; tentatively, D is TRBD1 (5 bases). Trimming removed 3 bases from V and 2 bases from J, with 19 bases in between. The CDR3 spans 17 residues. CDR1 and CDR2 (germline): SEHNR, FQNEAQ (reference sequence). CDR3 DNA: TGTGCCAGCAGCTTCCACTCGCGACAGTTAAGACAAGAGACCCAGTACTTC. Translated, it gives CASSFHSRQLRQETQYF. Looking up the rest from reference TRBV7-9 and TRBJ2-5 gives the full variable domain: DTGVSQNPRHKITKRGQNVTFRCDPISEHNRLYWYRQTLGQGPEFLTYFQNEAQLEKSRLLSDRFSAERPKGSFSTLEIQRTEQGDSAMYLCASSFHSRQLRQETQYFGPGTRLLVL.

The V gene is TRBV4-1, the J gene TRBJ2-1; D not resolved. Trimming stripped 1 base from V and 9 bases from J, with 13 bases between. Per germline, CDR1 MGHRA and CDR2 YSYEKL. The CDR3 contains 14 residues. The CDR3 region is CASSQVRTTGEQFF. CDR3 nucleotide sequence: TGCGCCAGCAGCCAAGTAAGAACAACTGGTGAGCAGTTCTTC.

This rearrangement joins TRBV7-8 to TRBJ1-1, with D possibly matching TRBD1 (5 bases). The ends were cut back, 1 base at V and 4 bases at J, with 7 bases in the middle. This CDR3 is built from 13 residues. Germline V gives CDR1 SGHVS, CDR2 FQNEAQ. Here the CDR3 DNA reads TGTGCCAGCAGCTTAGGGGGGTCCACTGAAGCTTTCTTT. Residues: CASSLGGSTEAFF. Full variable domain (remainder filled in from reference TRBV7-8 and TRBJ1-1): GAGVSQSPRYKVAKRGQDVALRCDPISGHVSLFWYQQALGQGPEFLTYFQNEAQLDKSGLPSDRFFAERPEGSVSTLKIQRTQQEDSAVYLCASSLGGSTEAFFGQGTRLTVV.

This clone was seen more than once but under ten times. The chain joins TRBV5-6 to TRBJ1-5, with a possible D match to TRBD1 (5 bases). Germline loops: CDR1 SGHDT, CDR2 YYEEEE. Trimming removed 3 bases from V and 6 bases from J, with 16 bases in between. The CDR3 covers 15 residues. This CDR3 reads CASSSWEHGGQPQHF. CDR3 DNA: TGTGCCAGCAGCTCTTGGGAGCACGGGGGTCAGCCCCAGCATTTT.

The V call is TRBV4-1, the J call TRBJ1-1; the D gene is possibly TRBD1 (6 bases). V was trimmed by 4 bases and J by 1 base, leaving 16 bases between them. Per germline, CDR1 MGHRA and CDR2 YSYEKL. The CDR3 totals 16 residues. The CDR3 region has the DNA TGCGCCAGCAGCCCCCTCGGGGGGCCGCGGAACACTGAAGCTTTCTTT. Its translation is CASSPLGGPRNTEAFF.

The chain couples TRBV5-1 to TRBJ2-4, with 15 bases aligning to TRBD2. The CDR3 has 17 amino acids. V lost 0 bases to trimming and J lost 8 bases; unmatched junction nucleotides: 6. Per the germline V gene, CDR1 is SGHRS and CDR2 is YFSETQ. The DNA for the CDR3 is TGCGCCAGCAGCTTGGGGACTAGCGGGGGGGCCGGGGACATTCAGTACTTC. Amino acids: CASSLGTSGGAGDIQYF. Full variable domain (rest looked up from reference TRBV5-1 and TRBJ2-4): KAGVTQTPRYLIKTRGQQVTLSCSPISGHRSVSWYQQTPGQGLQFLFEYFSETQRNKGNFPGRFSGRQFSNSRSEMNVSTLELGDSALYLCASSLGTSGGAGDIQYFGAGTRLSVL.

This rearrangement joins TRBV9 to TRBJ1-3, with TRBD1 as a possible D gene (5 bases). The CDR3 loop spans 14 amino acids. V was pared by 4 bases and J by 0 bases, with 8 bases between. CDR1 is SGDLS, CDR2 YYNGEE, per germline. As DNA, the CDR3 is TGTGCCAGCAGCCCGCAGGGCTCTGGAAACACCATATATTTT. The encoded protein is CASSPQGSGNTIYF. Full variable domain (remainder filled in from reference TRBV9 and TRBJ1-3): DSGVTQTPKHLITATGQRVTLRCSPRSGDLSVYWYQQSLDQGLQFLIQYYNGEERAKGNILERFSAQQFPDLHSELNLSSLELGDSALYFCASSPQGSGNTIYFGEGSWLTVV.

The chain's CDR3 is CASSLGGAQKKAFF. The CDR3 nucleotides read TGTGCCAGCAGCTTAGGGGGGGCGCAAAAAAAAGCTTTCTTT. The chain recombines TRBV13 with TRBJ1-1, with a possible D match to TRBD1 (6 bases). V was clipped by 0 bases and J by 9 bases, with 14 bases between them. Germline CDR1 reads PRHDT; CDR2 reads FYEKMQ (reference sequence). The CDR3 covers 14 residues.

This chain connects TRBV30 to TRBJ1-3; TRBD1 is a possible D gene (5 bases). CDR3 size: 14 residues. The V end lost 5 bases, the J end lost 1 base, and 12 bases lay between the germline ends. Germline V gene data show CDR1 as GTSNPN and CDR2 as SVGIG (reference sequence). In DNA form, the CDR3 reads TGTGCCTGGGCCCGCAGGGCATCTGGAAACACCATATATTTT. Its protein product is CAWARRASGNTIYF.

This clone has just a few counts. The chain has TRBV5-1 and TRBJ2-2, with 10 bases that match TRBD2. The J segment lost 0 bases and the V segment lost 5 bases, leaving 7 bases of the junction unmatched. Germline values: CDR1 SGHRS, CDR2 YFSETQ. The CDR3 covers 17 residues. DNA for the CDR3: TGCGCCAGCAGATATAGCGGGGGGCCGTCGAACACCGGGGAGCTGTTTTTT. Its translation is CASRYSGGPSNTGELFF.

This chain uses TRBV29-1 with TRBJ1-1; D is unclear. Germline V gene sequence: CDR1 SQVTM, CDR2 ANQGSEA. The length of the CDR3 is 11 residues. Trimming removed 4 bases at V and 4 bases at J, with 7 bases between. The CDR3 nucleotides are TGCAGCGTTGGGGCCCTCACTGAAGCTTTCTTT. Translation: CSVGALTEAFF.

This sequence joins TRBV25-1 and TRBJ2-7, with unresolved D. In germline, CDR1 is MGHDK, CDR2 SYGVNS. The CDR3 runs to 11 residues. Trimming left V 3 bases short and J 2 bases short, with 2 bases between. CDR3 DNA sequence: TGTGCCAGCAGTGAGACCTACGAGCAGTACTTC. Its protein product is CASSETYEQYF.

The chain is built from TRBV2 and TRBJ1-3; tentatively, D is TRBD1 (5 bases). This CDR3 is 16 amino acids long. CDR1 is SNHLY and CDR2 is FYNNEI in the germline V gene. V lost 2 bases and J lost 8, with 19 bases in between. In nucleotides, the CDR3 is TGTGCCAGCAGTGAAAAGTATGGCAGCCGGGGGGACACCATATATTTT. Protein sequence: CASSEKYGSRGDTIYF.

The J gene is TRBJ1-6, the V gene TRBV2; perhaps TRBD1 as D (6 bases). V was trimmed by 5 bases and J by 7 bases, leaving 12 bases between them. Germline assignment: CDR1 SNHLY and CDR2 FYNNEI. The CDR3 is 14 amino acids. The CDR3 loop reads CASSTRGQNSPLHF. As DNA, the CDR3 is TGTGCCAGCAGTACCAGGGGTCAGAATTCACCCCTCCACTTT.

This chain uses TRBV7-9 with TRBJ2-1; D tentatively fits TRBD1 or TRBD2 (7 bases each). The length of the CDR3 is 14 residues. Trimming took off 0 bases at V and 8 bases at J, with 11 bases between the two ends. CDR1 and CDR2 (germline): SEHNR, FQNEAQ (reference sequence). The CDR3 is CASSLATGRDEQFF. CDR3 nucleotide sequence: TGTGCCAGCAGCTTAGCGACAGGGAGGGATGAGCAGTTCTTC. Full variable domain (rest looked up from reference TRBV7-9 and TRBJ2-1): DTGVSQNPRHKITKRGQNVTFRCDPISEHNRLYWYRQTLGQGPEFLTYFQNEAQLEKSRLLSDRFSAERPKGSFSTLEIQRTEQGDSAMYLCASSLATGRDEQFFGPGTRLTVL.

Written as DNA, the CDR3 is TGTGCCAGCAGCGCCTGGACTAGCGGGGGTAACGAGCAGTACTTC. Translation: CASSAWTSGGNEQYF. This chain connects TRBV7-9 to TRBJ2-7; 13 bases fit TRBD2. Trimming removed 5 bases from V and 5 bases from J; junction bases left unmatched: 6. CDR3 size: 15 residues. CDR1 and CDR2 (germline): SEHNR, FQNEAQ (reference sequence).

The chain links TRBV7-2 to TRBJ1-3, with D possibly TRBD1 on 5 matching bases. The V gene's germline CDR1 is SGHTA and CDR2 FQGNSA. Deletions cut 0 bases from V and 0 bases from J, with 9 bases between. The CDR3 is 16 residues long. CDR3 DNA: TGTGCCAGCAGCTTAGCAGGGGCGGCCTCTGGAAACACCATATATTTT. This sequence encodes CASSLAGAASGNTIYF.

The chain is built from TRBV27 and TRBJ2-7; 9 bases fit TRBD1. The V segment lost 5 bases and the J segment 4 bases; nucleotides outside the gene matches: 3. The length of the CDR3 is 13 residues. In germline, CDR1 is MNHEY, CDR2 SMNVEV (reference sequence). CDR3 loop: CASSDGQGYEQYF. The CDR3 nucleotides are TGTGCCAGCAGTGATGGACAGGGGTACGAGCAGTACTTC.

With respect to this clone: The sample contains more than one DNA sequence encoding this CDR3. V and J are TRBV7-3 and TRBJ2-1, with TRBD2 identical over 11 bases. The CDR3 loop spans 15 amino acids. The germline V gene encodes CDR1 SGHTA and CDR2 FQGTGA. Trimming cost V 6 bases and J 2 bases; bases outside gene matches: 3. CDR3 sequence: CASSLAGGTYNEQFF. DNA for the CDR3: TGTGCCAGCAGTTTAGCGGGGGGGACCTACAATGAGCAGTTCTTC.

This sequence joins TRBV5-1 and TRBJ2-1; D is perhaps TRBD2 (5 bases). V was trimmed by 5 bases and J by 6 bases, leaving 15 bases between them. Germline V gene sequence: CDR1 SGHRS, CDR2 YFSETQ. This CDR3 has 14 residues. The CDR3 nucleotides are TGCGCCAGCAGTGCGGAGGTAAGGTTCAATGAGCAGTTCTTC. Translated: CASSAEVRFNEQFF. Variable domain in full (rest from reference TRBV5-1 and TRBJ2-1): KAGVTQTPRYLIKTRGQQVTLSCSPISGHRSVSWYQQTPGQGLQFLFEYFSETQRNKGNFPGRFSGRQFSNSRSEMNVSTLELGDSALYLCASSAEVRFNEQFFGPGTRLTVL.

The chain has TRBV27 and TRBJ2-4; 7 positions match TRBD2. CDR1 and CDR2 from the germline V gene are MNHEY and SMNVEV (reference sequence). Trimming at V came to 4 bases and at J to 9 bases, leaving 3 bases not matched to a gene. The CDR3 contains 12 residues. This chain's CDR3 is CASSWGGGIQYF. The CDR3, as DNA: TGTGCCAGCAGTTGGGGCGGGGGCATTCAGTACTTC.

The chain couples TRBV4-1 to TRBJ1-2, with a possible D match to TRBD1 (5 bases). The CDR3 loop spans 19 amino acids. V lost 10 bases, J lost 8 bases, and 38 bases lay in between. Germline V gene sequence: CDR1 MGHRA, CDR2 YSYEKL. The CDR3 DNA sequence: TGCGCCACCTCTCCAAGAATAATCGTGGGTGCAGGGATCCGCCGGGGCTACACCTTC. This sequence encodes CATSPRIIVGAGIRRGYTF.

The V gene is TRBV7-2, the J gene TRBJ1-1, with 11 bases that match TRBD1. This CDR3 is built from 15 residues. J lost 7 bases, V lost 3 bases, and 7 bases had no gene match. CDR1 and CDR2 from the germline V gene are SGHTA and FQGNSA. The CDR3 loop is CASSFIGGQGVEAFF. The CDR3 region has the DNA TGTGCCAGCAGCTTCATTGGGGGACAGGGGGTTGAAGCTTTCTTT.

The J gene is TRBJ1-6, the V gene TRBV11-2; D remains unclear. Germline V gives CDR1 SGHAT, CDR2 FQNNGV. V dropped 3 bases and J dropped 7 bases, with 4 bases sitting between them. This CDR3 comprises 12 residues. The CDR3 DNA reads as TGTGCCAGCAGCTTGCAGAATTCACCCCTCCACTTT. Translated, it gives CASSLQNSPLHF. Drawing the rest from reference TRBV11-2 and TRBJ1-6, the complete variable domain is EAGVAQSPRYKIIEKRQSVAFWCNPISGHATLYWYQQILGQGPKLLIQFQNNGVVDDSQLPKDRFSAERLKGVDSTLKIQPAKLEDSAVYLCASSLQNSPLHFGNGTRLTVT.